This record looks at one T cell receptor (beta chain) sequence and its context. Antigen specificity is unknown. The CDR3 totals 14 residues. Germline CDR1 SGHVS, CDR2 FQNEAQ. V was shortened by 5 bases and J by 6 bases, with 17 bases between the two germline ends. TCRdb's table, derived via immunoSEQ multiplex PCR, lists solely in-frame clones and lacks some. Of some 1,900,000 clones in the sample, approximately 94% were seen once. This sample was taken from a study of shared clonotypes between healthy human individuals. Study-level points and caveats: Non-shared clonotypes displayed generation probabilities falling below those of clonotypes present in all four donors. Read depth was anticipated to influence clonotype sharing among donors.

Naive CD8 isolation took CD45RO-negative cells positively selected for CCR7 and excluded terminally differentiated effector memory CD45RA+ cells. Each donor was a Caucasian adult residing in Nashville, Tennessee. What was sequenced was naive CD8+ T cells sorted from blood. This TCR was recovered from a man between 18 and 35 years old in good health. V usage is TRBV7-8 and J usage is TRBJ2-7, with D maybe TRBD2 (6 bases). Here the CDR3 reads CASSQKEGSREQYF. Written as DNA, the CDR3 is TGTGCCAGCAGCCAGAAGGAGGGTTCCCGCGAGCAGTACTTC.